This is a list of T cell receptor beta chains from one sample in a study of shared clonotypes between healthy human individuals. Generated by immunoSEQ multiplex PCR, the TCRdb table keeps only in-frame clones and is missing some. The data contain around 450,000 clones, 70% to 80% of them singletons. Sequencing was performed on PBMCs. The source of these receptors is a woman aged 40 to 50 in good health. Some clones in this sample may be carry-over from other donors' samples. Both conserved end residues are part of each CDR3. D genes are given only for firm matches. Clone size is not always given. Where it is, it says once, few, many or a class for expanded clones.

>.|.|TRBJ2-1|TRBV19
TGTGCCAGTAGTATACCGGGACTGAACAATGAGCAGTTCTTC
CASSIPGLNNEQFF
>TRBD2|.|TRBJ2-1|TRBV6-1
TGTGCCAGCAGTGAAAAACTAGCGGGAGACGAGCAGTTCTTC
CASSEKLAGDEQFF
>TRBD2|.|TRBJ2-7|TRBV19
TGTGCCAGTAGTCCAACTAGCGGGAGGGTCACCGCTATTTACGAGCAGTACTTC
CASSPTSGRVTAIYEQYF
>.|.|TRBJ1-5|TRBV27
TGTGCCAGCAGTCCCAACGCCAGGAGACAGCCCCAGCATTTT
CASSPNARRQPQHF
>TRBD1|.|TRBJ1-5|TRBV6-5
TGTGCCAGCAGTTTCACAGGGGGCAATCAGCCCCAGCATTTT
CASSFTGGNQPQHF
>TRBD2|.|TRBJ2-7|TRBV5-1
TGCGCCAGCAGCTTGGGGGCTAGCGGTTCCTACGAGCAGTACTTC
CASSLGASGSYEQYF
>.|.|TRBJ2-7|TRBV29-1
TGCAGCGCCGAGGGGGATTCCTACGAGCAGTACTTC
CSAEGDSYEQYF
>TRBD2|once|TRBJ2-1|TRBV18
TGTGCCAGCTCACCCTTAGACAGGTATATAGCGGGAGAGCAGTTCTTC
CASSPLDRYIAGEQFF
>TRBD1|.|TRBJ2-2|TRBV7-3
TGTGCCAGCAGCAAGCGACAGGGGGCAAGTAACACCGGGGAGCTGTTTTTT
CASSKRQGASNTGELFF
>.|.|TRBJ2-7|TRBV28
TGTGCCAGCAGTACTCCGAACTACGAGCAGTACTTC
CASSTPNYEQYF
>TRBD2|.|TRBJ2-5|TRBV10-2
TGCGCCAGCATAAGAGGCCCGGCGACTAGCCGTCGCCAAGAGACCCAGTACTTC
CASIRGPATSRRQETQYF
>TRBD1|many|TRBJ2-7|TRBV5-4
TGTGCCAGCAGCTTGGGACAGGGCAACGAGCAGTACTTC
CASSLGQGNEQYF
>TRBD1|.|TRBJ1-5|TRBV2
TGTGCCAGCAGCGGGGAGGGGGCGAGCAATCAGCCCCAGCATTTT
CASSGEGASNQPQHF
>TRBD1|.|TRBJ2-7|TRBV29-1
TGCAGCGTTGAAAACAGGGGGGACTACGAGCAGTACTTC
CSVENRGDYEQYF
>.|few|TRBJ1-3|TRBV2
TGTGCCAGCAGTGAATGGGGCAGCTCTGGAAACACCATATATTTT
CASSEWGSSGNTIYF
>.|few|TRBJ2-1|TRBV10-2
TGCGCCAGCAGGGACGAAGAATACAATGAGCAGTTCTTC
CASRDEEYNEQFF
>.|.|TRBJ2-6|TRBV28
TGTGCCAGCAGCCTACTGGGGGCAGGGGCCAACGTCCTGACTTTC
CASSLLGAGANVLTF
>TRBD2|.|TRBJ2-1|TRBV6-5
TGTGCCAGCATTCCGGGACTAGCGTTTCTCAATGAGCAGTTCTTC
CASIPGLAFLNEQFF
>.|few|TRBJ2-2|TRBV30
TGTGCCTGGAGTGGTCCACTCAGGTCCGGGGAGCTGTTTTTT
CAWSGPLRSGELFF
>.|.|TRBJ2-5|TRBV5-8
TGTGCCAGCAGCTTTCTAGCGACCAAAGAGACCCAGTACTTC
CASSFLATKETQYF
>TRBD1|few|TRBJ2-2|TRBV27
TGTGCCAGCAGTTTATCGGACAGGGGGGGTGCCGGGGAGCTGTTTTTT
CASSLSDRGGAGELFF
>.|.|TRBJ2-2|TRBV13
TGTGCCAGCAGCTTAGCACCCGGGGAGCTGTTTTTT
CASSLAPGELFF
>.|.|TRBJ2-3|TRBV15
TGTGCCACCAGCACCGTAACAGGGTTGGTGACAGATACGCAGTATTTT
CATSTVTGLVTDTQYF
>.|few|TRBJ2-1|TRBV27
TGTGCCAGCAGTTTAAGATCACCCTACAATGAGCAGTTCTTC
CASSLRSPYNEQFF
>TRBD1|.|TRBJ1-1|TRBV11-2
TGTGCCAGCAGCTTAGATTGGGGGACAGTTCGCACTGAAGCTTTCTTT
CASSLDWGTVRTEAFF
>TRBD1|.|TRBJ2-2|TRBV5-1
TGCGCCAGCAGCTCCCAGGGGGCGCAAAACGGGGAGCTGTTTTTT
CASSSQGAQNGELFF
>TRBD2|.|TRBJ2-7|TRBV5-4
TGTGCCAGCAGCCGTAGCGGGAGAGGCGAGCAGTACTTC
CASSRSGRGEQYF
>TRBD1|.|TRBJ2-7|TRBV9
TGTGCCAGTAGGGGGACAGGGAACATCTACGAGCAGTACTTC
CASRGTGNIYEQYF
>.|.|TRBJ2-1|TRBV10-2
TGCGCCAGCAGTAAGAGCGGTGTGGGGTATGAGCAGTTCTTC
CASSKSGVGYEQFF